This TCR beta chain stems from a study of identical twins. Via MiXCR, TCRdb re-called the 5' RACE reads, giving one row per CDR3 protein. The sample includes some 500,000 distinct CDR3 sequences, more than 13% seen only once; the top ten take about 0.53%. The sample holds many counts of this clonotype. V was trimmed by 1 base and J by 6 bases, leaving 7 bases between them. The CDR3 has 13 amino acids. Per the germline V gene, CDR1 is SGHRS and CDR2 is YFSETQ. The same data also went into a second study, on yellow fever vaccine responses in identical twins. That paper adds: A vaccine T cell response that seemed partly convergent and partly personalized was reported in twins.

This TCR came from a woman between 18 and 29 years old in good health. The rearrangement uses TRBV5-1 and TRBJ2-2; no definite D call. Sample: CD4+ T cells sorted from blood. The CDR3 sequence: CASSLLLSGELFF. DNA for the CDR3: TGCGCCAGCAGCTTGTTACTATCCGGGGAGCTGTTTTTT.